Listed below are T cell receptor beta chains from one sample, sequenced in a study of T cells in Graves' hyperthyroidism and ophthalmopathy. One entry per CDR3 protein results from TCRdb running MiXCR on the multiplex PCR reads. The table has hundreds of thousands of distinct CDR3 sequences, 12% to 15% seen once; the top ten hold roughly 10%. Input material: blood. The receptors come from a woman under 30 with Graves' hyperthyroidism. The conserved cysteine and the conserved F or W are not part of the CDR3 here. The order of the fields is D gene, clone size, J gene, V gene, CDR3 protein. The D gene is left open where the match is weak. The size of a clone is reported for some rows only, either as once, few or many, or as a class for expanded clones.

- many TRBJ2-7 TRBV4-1 ASSQDPGTTRSEQY
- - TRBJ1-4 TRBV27 ASSLRGSYNEKLF
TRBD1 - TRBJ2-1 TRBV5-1 ASSFRQGGYEQF
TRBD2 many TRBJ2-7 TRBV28 ASSLAGVREQY
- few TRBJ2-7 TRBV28 ASSPRGLAFYEQY
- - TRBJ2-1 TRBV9 ASGRRPDLTYNEQF
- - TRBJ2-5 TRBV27 ASSSIASAHSQETQY
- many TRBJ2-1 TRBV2 ASGETTSYNEQF
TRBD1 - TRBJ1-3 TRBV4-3 ASSQDRTGDFGNTIY
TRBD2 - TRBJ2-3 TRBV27 ASSSVREKTDTQY
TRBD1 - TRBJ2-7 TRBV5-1 ASSLGQGTGEQY
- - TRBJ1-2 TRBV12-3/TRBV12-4 ASARGSYGYT
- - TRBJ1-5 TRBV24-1 ATSDQGGQPQH
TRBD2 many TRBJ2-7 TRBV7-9 ASSLGLADNYEQY
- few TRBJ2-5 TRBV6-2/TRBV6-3 ASSKGGTETQY
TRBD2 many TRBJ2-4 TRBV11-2 ASSALTSGLAKNIQY
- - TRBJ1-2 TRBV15 ATSRALDSPNYGYT
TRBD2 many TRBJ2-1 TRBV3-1 ASSQDGGRAYNEQF
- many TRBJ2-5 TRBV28 ASRTGGETQY
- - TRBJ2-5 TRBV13 ASSPREGGNETQY
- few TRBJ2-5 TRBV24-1 ATASRGGQETQY
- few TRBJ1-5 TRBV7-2 ASSLNRDSNQPQH
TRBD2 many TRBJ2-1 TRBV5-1 ASSYGSPLADEQF
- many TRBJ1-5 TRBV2 ASTSGTNQPQH
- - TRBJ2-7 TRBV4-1 ASSQVRAGLAYEQY
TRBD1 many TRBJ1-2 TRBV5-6 ASSWGDRNYGYT
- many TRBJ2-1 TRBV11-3 ASSLSEHSYNEQF
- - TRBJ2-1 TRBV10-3 AISEPLNEQF
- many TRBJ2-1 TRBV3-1 ASSQQGGSYNEQF
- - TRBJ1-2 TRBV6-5 ASSYEPRRAYGYT
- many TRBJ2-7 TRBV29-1 SGVGGSYEQY
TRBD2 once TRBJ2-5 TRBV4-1 ASSQDSGRAQETQY
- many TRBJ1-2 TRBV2 ASSDFYT
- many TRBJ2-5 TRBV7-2 ASSLAQQWGQETQY
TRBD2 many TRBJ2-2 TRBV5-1 ASSLGLAGVGELF
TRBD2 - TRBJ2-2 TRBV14 ASSQGWTSGYTGELF
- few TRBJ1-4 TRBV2 ASRRGAPNEKLF
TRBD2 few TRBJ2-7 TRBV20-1 SAASYSGEAYEQY
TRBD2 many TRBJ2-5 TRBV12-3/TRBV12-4 ASSLWFLAGETQY
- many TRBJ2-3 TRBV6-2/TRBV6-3 ASSGVRSTDTQY
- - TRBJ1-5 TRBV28 ASSLLEQPQH
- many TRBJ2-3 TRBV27 ASSLGPVLTDTQY
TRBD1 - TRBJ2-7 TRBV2 ASSVPGTGLFYEQY
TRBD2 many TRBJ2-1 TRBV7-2 ASSLAGLASSYNEQF
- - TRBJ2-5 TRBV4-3 ASSQEGPGSLETQY
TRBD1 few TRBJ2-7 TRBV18 ASSSDDRGEQY
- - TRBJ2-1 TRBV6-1 ASSSPGTEQF
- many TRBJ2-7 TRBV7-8 ASSLEGGLLEQY